This is a list of T cell receptor beta chains from one sample in a study of CD4 T cells in relation to SARS-CoV-2 and coronaviruses. For these receptors, no antigen is known. Method: immunoSEQ multiplex PCR; TCRdb's copy keeps in-frame clones and lacks some. The sample has almost 30,000 clones, approximately 80% seen once. The sample was CD4+ T cells from PBMCs, cultured in vitro. Receptors originate from a human donor in good health. CDR3s include the opening cysteine and the closing phenylalanine or tryptophan. D genes are given only for firm matches. Not every row has a clone size; where given, it reads once, few, many or a size class.

j_call,d_call,clone_size,v_call,cdr3_aa,cdr3_nt
TRBJ1-5,.,.,TRBV9,CASSEGPNQPQHF,TGTGCCAGCAGCGAGGGCCCTAATCAGCCCCAGCATTTT
TRBJ2-5,.,.,TRBV6-2/TRBV6-3,CASSPSWGEQTQYF,TGTGCCAGCAGTCCGTCGTGGGGAGAGCAGACCCAGTACTTC
TRBJ1-2,TRBD1,few,TRBV18,CASSPRGGADYGYTF,TGTGCCAGCTCACCGCGAGGGGGCGCTGACTATGGCTACACCTTC
TRBJ1-1,.,.,TRBV7-9,CASSLVDRSTEAFF,TGTGCCAGCAGCTTAGTCGACAGGTCCACTGAAGCTTTCTTT
TRBJ2-3,.,.,TRBV4-3,CASSPRGQAPDTQYF,TGCGCCAGCAGCCCCCGAGGGCAGGCACCAGATACGCAGTATTTT
TRBJ2-3,TRBD2,.,TRBV7-2,CASSPGLAGEDTQYF,TGTGCCAGCAGCCCCGGGCTAGCGGGTGAGGATACGCAGTATTTT
TRBJ2-2,TRBD2,.,TRBV27,CASSPTSGSANTGELFF,TGTGCCAGCAGTCCGACTAGCGGGAGTGCGAACACCGGGGAGCTGTTTTTT
TRBJ2-3,.,.,TRBV6-2/TRBV6-3,CASSLRASATDTQYF,TGTGCCAGCAGTTTAAGGGCTAGCGCTACAGATACGCAGTATTTT
TRBJ1-2,.,.,TRBV11-2,CASSSVQRYGYTF,TGTGCCAGCAGTAGTGTGCAGCGCTATGGCTACACCTTC
TRBJ2-1,TRBD2,once,TRBV6-5,CASSYWRGDEQFF,TGTGCCAGCAGTTACTGGCGGGGGGATGAGCAGTTCTTC
TRBJ2-7,TRBD2,.,TRBV3-1/TRBV3-2,CASSKTGTSGGKYEQYF,TGTGCCAGCAGTAAGACCGGGACTAGCGGGGGGAAGTACGAGCAGTACTTC
TRBJ2-5,.,.,TRBV9,CASSAGLSQETQYF,TGTGCCAGCAGCGCGGGACTTTCGCAAGAGACCCAGTACTTC
TRBJ2-7,TRBD1,.,TRBV6-6,CASSYYAGGTYEQYF,TGTGCCAGCAGTTACTACGCAGGGGGAACCTACGAGCAGTACTTC
TRBJ1-1,.,few,TRBV10-1,CASSPGHGNTEAFF,TGCGCCAGCAGTCCGGGACACGGGAACACTGAAGCTTTCTTT
TRBJ1-3,TRBD1,.,TRBV10-2,CASRDRSDFDTIYF,TGCGCCAGCAGGGACAGGTCCGATTTTGACACCATATATTTT
TRBJ1-3,.,.,TRBV11-2,CASSSESWGVSGNTIYF,TGTGCCAGCAGCTCCGAGTCGTGGGGGGTCTCTGGAAACACCATATATTTT